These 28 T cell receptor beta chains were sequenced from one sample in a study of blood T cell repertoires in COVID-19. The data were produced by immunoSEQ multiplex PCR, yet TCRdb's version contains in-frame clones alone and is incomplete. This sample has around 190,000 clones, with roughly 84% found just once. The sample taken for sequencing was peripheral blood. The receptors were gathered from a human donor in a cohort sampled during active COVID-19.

The CDR3 nucleotides are TGTGCCAGTAGTCCCCGACAGGGCGTTGGCTATGGCTACACCTTC. Translation: CASSPRQGVGYGYTF. This rearrangement joins TRBV19 to TRBJ1-2; 7 bases match TRBD1. Germline CDR1 LNHDA, CDR2 SQIVND (reference sequence). V trimming: 5 bases; J trimming: 4 bases; junction bases outside the gene matches: 10. This CDR3 is built from 15 residues.

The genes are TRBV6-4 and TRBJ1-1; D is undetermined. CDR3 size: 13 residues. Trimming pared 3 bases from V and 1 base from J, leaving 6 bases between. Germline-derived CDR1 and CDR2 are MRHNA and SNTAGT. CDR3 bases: TGTGCCAGCAGTGAGGCGGGGAACACTGAAGCTTTCTTT. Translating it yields CASSEAGNTEAFF.

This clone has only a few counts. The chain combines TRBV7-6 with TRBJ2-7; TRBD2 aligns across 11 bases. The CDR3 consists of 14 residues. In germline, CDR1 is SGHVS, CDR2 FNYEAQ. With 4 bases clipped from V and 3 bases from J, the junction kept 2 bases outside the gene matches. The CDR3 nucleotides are TGTGCCAGCAGCTCTAGCGGGGGGCGCTACGAGCAGTACTTC. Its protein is CASSSSGGRYEQYF.

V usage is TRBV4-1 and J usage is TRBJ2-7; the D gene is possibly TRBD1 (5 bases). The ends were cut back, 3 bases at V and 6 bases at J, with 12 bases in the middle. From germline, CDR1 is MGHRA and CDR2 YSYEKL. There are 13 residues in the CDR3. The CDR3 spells CASSHPQGLEQYF. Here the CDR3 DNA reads TGCGCCAGCAGCCATCCCCAGGGTCTCGAGCAGTACTTC.

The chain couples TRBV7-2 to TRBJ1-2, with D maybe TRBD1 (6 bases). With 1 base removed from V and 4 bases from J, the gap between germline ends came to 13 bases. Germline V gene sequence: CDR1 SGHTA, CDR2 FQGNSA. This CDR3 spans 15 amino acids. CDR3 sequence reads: CASSLGHDRTYGYTF. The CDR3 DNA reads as TGTGCCAGCAGCTTAGGCCATGACAGGACCTATGGCTACACCTTC.

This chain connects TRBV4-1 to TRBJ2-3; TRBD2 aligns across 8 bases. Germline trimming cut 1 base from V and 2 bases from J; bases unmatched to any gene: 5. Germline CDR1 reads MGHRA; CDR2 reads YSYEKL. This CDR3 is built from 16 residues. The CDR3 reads CASSQGAGDVTDTQYF. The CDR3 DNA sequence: TGCGCCAGCAGCCAAGGAGCGGGAGACGTCACAGATACGCAGTATTTT.

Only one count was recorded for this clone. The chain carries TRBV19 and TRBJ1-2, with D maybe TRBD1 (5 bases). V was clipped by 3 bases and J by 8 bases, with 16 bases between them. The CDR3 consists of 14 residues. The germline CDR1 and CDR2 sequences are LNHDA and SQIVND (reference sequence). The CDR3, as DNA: TGTGCCAGTAGTATCTCCGGAGGGGTAGGGGGCTACACCTTC. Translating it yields CASSISGGVGGYTF. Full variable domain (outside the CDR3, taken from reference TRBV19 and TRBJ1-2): DGGITQSPKYLFRKEGQNVTLSCEQNLNHDAMYWYRQDPGQGLRLIYYSQIVNDFQKGDIAEGYSVSREKKESFPLTVTSAQKNPTAFYLCASSISGGVGGYTFGSGTRLTVV.

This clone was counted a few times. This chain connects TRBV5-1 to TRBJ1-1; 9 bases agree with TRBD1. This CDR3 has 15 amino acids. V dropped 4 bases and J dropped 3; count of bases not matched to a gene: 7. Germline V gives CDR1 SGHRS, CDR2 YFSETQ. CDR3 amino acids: CASSPGQGLDTEAFF. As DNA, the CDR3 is TGCGCCAGCAGCCCCGGACAGGGGCTGGACACTGAAGCTTTCTTT. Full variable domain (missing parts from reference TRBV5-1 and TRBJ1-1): KAGVTQTPRYLIKTRGQQVTLSCSPISGHRSVSWYQQTPGQGLQFLFEYFSETQRNKGNFPGRFSGRQFSNSRSEMNVSTLELGDSALYLCASSPGQGLDTEAFFGQGTRLTVV.

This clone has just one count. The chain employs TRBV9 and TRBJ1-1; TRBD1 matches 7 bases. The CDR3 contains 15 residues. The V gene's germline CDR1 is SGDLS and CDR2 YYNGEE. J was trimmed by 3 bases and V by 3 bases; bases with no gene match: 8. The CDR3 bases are TGTGCCAGCAGCGAACAGGGGATAGGGGACACTGAAGCTTTCTTT. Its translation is CASSEQGIGDTEAFF. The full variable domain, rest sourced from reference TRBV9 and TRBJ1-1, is DSGVTQTPKHLITATGQRVTLRCSPRSGDLSVYWYQQSLDQGLQFLIQYYNGEERAKGNILERFSAQQFPDLHSELNLSSLELGDSALYFCASSEQGIGDTEAFFGQGTRLTVV.

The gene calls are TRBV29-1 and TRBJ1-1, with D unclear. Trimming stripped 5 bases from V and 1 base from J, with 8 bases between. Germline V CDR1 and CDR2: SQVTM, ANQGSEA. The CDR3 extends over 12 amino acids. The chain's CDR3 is CSVSWPNTEAFF. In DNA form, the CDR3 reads TGCAGCGTTTCTTGGCCGAACACTGAAGCTTTCTTT.

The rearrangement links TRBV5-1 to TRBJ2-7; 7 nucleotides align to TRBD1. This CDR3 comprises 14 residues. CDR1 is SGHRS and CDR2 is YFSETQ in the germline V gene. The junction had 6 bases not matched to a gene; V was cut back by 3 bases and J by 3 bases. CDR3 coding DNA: TGCGCCAGCAGCTGGGGACAGAAAGGCTACGAGCAGTACTTC. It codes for CASSWGQKGYEQYF. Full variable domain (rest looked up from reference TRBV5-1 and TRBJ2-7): KAGVTQTPRYLIKTRGQQVTLSCSPISGHRSVSWYQQTPGQGLQFLFEYFSETQRNKGNFPGRFSGRQFSNSRSEMNVSTLELGDSALYLCASSWGQKGYEQYFGPGTRLTVT.

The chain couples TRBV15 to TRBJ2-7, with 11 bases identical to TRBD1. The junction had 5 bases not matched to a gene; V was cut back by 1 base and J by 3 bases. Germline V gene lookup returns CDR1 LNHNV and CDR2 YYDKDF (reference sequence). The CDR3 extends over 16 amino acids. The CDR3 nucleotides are TGTGCCACCAGCAGAGTTCGGACAGGGGGCTTCTACGAGCAGTACTTC. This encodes CATSRVRTGGFYEQYF.

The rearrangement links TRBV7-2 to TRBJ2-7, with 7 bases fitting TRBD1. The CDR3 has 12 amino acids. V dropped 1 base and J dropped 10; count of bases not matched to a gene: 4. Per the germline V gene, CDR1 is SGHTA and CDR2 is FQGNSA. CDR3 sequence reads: CASSLEDRHQYF. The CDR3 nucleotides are TGTGCCAGCAGCTTAGAGGACAGGCATCAGTACTTC.

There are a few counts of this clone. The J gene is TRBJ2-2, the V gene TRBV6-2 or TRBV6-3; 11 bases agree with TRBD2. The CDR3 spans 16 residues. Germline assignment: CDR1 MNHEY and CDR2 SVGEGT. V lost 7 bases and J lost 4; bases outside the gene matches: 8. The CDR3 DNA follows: TGTGCCAGCACCCCGACTAGCGGGGCCATCACCGGGGAGCTGTTTTTT. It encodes CASTPTSGAITGELFF.

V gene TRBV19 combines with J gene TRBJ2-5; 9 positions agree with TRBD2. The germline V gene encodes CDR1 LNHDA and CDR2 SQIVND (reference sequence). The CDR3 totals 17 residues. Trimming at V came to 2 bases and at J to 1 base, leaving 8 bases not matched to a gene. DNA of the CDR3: TGTGCCAGTAGTATATCTCCTAGCGGGGATCCCCAAGAGACCCAGTACTTC. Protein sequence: CASSISPSGDPQETQYF. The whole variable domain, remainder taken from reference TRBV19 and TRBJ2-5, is DGGITQSPKYLFRKEGQNVTLSCEQNLNHDAMYWYRQDPGQGLRLIYYSQIVNDFQKGDIAEGYSVSREKKESFPLTVTSAQKNPTAFYLCASSISPSGDPQETQYFGPGTRLLVL.

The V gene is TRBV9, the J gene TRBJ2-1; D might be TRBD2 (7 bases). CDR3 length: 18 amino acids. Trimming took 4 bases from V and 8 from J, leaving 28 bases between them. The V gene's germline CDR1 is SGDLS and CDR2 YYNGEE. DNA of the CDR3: TGTGCCAGCAGCTCTAATACCGCGGGAGAGGGGGTTGACGATGAGCAGTTCTTC. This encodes CASSSNTAGEGVDDEQFF.

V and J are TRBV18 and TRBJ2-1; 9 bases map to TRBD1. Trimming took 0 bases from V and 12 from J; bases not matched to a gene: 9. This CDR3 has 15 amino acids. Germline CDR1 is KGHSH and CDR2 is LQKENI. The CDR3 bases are TGTGCCAGCTCACCACCGGGAACAGGGGGCTTTGCGCAGTTCTTC. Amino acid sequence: CASSPPGTGGFAQFF.

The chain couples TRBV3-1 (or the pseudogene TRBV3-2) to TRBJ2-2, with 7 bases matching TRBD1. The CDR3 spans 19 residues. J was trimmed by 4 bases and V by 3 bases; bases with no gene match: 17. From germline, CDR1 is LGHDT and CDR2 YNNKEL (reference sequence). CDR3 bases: TGTGCCAGCAGCCAGGCAAAGGGGCAGGGGGTAGAAGGCACCGGGGAGCTGTTTTTT. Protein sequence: CASSQAKGQGVEGTGELFF.

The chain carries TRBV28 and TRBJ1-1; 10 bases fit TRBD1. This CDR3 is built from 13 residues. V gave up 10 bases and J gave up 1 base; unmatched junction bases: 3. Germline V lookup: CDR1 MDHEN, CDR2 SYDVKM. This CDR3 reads CAIWDRGNTEAFF. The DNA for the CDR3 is TGTGCCATCTGGGACAGGGGGAACACTGAAGCTTTCTTT.

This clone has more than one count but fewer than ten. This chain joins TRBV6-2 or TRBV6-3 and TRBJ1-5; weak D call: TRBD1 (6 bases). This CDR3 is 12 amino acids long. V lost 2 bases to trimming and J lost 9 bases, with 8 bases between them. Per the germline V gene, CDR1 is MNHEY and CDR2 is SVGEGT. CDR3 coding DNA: TGTGCCAGCAGTTACAGGGGGTGGCCCCAGCATTTT. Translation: CASSYRGWPQHF.

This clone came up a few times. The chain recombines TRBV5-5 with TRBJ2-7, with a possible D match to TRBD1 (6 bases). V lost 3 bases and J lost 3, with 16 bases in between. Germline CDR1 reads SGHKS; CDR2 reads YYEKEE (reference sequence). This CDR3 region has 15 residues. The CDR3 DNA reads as TGTGCCAGCAGCTCAGGGGCACATCGGTACTACGAGCAGTACTTC. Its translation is CASSSGAHRYYEQYF.

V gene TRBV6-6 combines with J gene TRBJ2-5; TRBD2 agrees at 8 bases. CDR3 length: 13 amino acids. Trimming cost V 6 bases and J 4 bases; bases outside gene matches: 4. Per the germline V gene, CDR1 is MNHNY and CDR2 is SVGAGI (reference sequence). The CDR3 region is CASRAGLGETQYF. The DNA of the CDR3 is TGTGCCAGCAGGGCGGGACTAGGAGAGACCCAGTACTTC.

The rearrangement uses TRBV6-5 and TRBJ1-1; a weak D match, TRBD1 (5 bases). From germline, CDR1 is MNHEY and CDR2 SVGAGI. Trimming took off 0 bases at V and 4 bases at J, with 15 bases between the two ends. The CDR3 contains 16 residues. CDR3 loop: CASSYSTPGERTEAFF. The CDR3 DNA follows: TGTGCCAGCAGTTACTCGACTCCGGGGGAGCGCACTGAAGCTTTCTTT.

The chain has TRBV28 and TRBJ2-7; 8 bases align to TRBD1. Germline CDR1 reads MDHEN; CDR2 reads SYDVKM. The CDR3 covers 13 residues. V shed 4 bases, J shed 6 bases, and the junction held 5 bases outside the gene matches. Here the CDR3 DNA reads TGTGCCAGCAGTTCAGGACAGGGTAGCGAGCAGTACTTC. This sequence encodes CASSSGQGSEQYF.

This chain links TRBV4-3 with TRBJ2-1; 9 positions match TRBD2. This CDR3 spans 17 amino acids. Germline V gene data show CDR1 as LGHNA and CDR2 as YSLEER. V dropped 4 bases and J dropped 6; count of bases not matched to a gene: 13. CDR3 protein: CASSPGTSPMRGNEQFF. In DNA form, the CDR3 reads TGCGCCAGCAGCCCTGGGACTAGCCCTATGAGGGGCAATGAGCAGTTCTTC.

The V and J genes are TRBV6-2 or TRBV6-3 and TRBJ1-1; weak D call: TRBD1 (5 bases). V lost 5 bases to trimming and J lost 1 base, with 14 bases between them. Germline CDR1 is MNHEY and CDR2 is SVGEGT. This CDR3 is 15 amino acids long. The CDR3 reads CASSDIGHRNTEAFF. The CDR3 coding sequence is TGTGCCAGCAGTGATATAGGACATAGGAACACTGAAGCTTTCTTT.

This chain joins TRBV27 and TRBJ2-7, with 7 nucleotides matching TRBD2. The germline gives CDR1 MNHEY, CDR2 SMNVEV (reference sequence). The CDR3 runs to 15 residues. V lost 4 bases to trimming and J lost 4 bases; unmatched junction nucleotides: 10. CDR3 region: CASSSRTRGSYEQYF. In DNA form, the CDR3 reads TGTGCCAGCAGTTCGAGGACTAGGGGTAGTTACGAGCAGTACTTC.

CDR3 in amino acids: CASSIPLGAVGVGYTF. The CDR3 DNA is TGTGCCAGTAGTATCCCGTTGGGGGCGGTGGGAGTCGGCTACACCTTC. V usage is TRBV19 and J usage is TRBJ1-2; the D gene is possibly TRBD1 (6 bases). Germline-derived CDR1 and CDR2 are LNHDA and SQIVND (reference sequence). V lost 3 bases and J 8 bases, leaving 22 bases between the germline ends. The CDR3 runs to 16 residues.